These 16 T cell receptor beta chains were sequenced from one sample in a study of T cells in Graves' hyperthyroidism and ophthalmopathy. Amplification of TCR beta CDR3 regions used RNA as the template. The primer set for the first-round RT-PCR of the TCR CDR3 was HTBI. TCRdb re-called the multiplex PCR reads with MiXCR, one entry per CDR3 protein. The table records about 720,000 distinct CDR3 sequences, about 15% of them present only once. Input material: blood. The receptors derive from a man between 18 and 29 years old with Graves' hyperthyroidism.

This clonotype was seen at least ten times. The CDR3 region is CASSPWTIQETQYF. CDR3 nucleotide sequence: TGTGCCAGCAGTCCCTGGACCATCCAAGAGACCCAGTACTTC. The chain links TRBV6-1 to TRBJ2-5, with unresolved D. The CDR3 spans 14 residues. V dropped 5 bases and J dropped 1 base, with 11 bases sitting between them. Germline assignment: CDR1 MNHNS and CDR2 SASEGT.

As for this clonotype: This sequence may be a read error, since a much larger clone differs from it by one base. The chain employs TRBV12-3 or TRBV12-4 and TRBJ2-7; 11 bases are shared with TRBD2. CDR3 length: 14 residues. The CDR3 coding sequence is TGTGCCAGCAGTTTTAGCGGGAGGGCCTACGGGCAGTACTTC. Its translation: CASSFSGRAYGQYF.

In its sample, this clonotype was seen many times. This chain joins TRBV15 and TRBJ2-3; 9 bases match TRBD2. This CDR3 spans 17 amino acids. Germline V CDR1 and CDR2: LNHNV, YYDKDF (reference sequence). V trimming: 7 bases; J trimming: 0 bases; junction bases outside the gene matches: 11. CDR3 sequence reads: CATNPSSSGTSTDTQYF. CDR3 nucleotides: TGTGCCACCAATCCCTCTTCTAGCGGGACTAGCACAGATACGCAGTATTTT.

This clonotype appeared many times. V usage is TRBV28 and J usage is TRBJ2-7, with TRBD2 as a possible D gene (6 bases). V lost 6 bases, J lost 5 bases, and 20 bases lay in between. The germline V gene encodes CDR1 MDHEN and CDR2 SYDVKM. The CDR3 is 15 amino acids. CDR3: CASSLIGEDGDEQYF. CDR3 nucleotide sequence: TGTGCCAGCAGCCTTATTGGGGAGGACGGGGACGAGCAGTACTTC.

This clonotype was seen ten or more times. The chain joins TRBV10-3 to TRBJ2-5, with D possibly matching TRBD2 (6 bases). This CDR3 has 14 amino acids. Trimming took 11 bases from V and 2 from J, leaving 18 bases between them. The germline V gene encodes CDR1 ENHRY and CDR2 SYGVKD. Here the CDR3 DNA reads TGTGCCTCCAGTGATGGGCGGGAACAAGAGACCCAGTACTTC. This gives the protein CASSDGREQETQYF.

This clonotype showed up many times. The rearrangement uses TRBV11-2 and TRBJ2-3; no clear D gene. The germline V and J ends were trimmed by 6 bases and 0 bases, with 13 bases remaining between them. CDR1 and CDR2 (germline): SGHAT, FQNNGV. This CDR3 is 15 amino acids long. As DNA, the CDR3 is TGTGCCAGCAGTGACACAGAACGGAGCACAGATACGCAGTATTTT. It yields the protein CASSDTERSTDTQYF.

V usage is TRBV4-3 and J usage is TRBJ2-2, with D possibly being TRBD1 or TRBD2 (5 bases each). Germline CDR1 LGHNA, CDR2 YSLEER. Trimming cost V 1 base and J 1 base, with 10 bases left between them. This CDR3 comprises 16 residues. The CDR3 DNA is TGCGCCAGCAGCCAAGCTTGGGACGGGAACACCGGGGAGCTGTTTTTT. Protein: CASSQAWDGNTGELFF.

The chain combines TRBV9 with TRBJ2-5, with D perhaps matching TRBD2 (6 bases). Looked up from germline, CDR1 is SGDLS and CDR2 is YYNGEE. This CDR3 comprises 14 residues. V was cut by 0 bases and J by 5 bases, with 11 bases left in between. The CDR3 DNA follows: TGTGCCAGCAGCGTAGAGGGCGGAGGGGAGACCCAGTACTTC. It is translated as CASSVEGGGETQYF.

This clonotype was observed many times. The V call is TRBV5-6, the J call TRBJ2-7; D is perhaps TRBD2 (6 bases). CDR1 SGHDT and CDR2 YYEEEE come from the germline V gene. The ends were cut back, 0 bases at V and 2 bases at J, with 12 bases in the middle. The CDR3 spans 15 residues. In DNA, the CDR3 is TGTGCCAGCAGCTTGGCAGCGGACTATACCTACGAGCAGTACTTC. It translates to CASSLAADYTYEQYF.

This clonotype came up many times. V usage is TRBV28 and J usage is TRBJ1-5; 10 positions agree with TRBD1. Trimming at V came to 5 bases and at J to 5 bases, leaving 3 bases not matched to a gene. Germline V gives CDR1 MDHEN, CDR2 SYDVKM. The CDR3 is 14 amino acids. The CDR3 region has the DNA TGTGCCAGCAGTGACGGACAGGGGGATCAGCCCCAGCATTTT. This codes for CASSDGQGDQPQHF. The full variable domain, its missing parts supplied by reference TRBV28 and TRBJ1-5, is DVKVTQSSRYLVKRTGEKVFLECVQDMDHENMFWYRQDPGLGLRLIYFSYDVKMKEKGDIPEGYSVSREKKERFSLILESASTNQTSMYLCASSDGQGDQPQHFGDGTRLSIL.

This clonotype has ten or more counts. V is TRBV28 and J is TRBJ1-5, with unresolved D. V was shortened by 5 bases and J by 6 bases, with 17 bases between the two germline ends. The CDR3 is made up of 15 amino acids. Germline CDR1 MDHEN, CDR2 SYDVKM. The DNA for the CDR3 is TGTGCCAGCAGTCATAAGGTGGGCGCCGCTCAGCCCCAGCATTTT. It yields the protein CASSHKVGAAQPQHF.

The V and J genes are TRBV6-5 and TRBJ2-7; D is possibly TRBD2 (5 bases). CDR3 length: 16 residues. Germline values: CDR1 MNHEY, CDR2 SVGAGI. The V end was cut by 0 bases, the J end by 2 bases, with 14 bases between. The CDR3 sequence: CASSYSISEGTYEQYF. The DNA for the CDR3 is TGTGCCAGCAGTTACTCGATTTCTGAGGGAACCTACGAGCAGTACTTC.

CDR3 in amino acids: CASSLEGGTTQYF. As DNA, the CDR3 is TGTGCCAGCAGCTTAGAGGGGGGAACAACCCAGTATTTT. The chain joins TRBV11-3 to TRBJ2-3; TRBD2 is a possible D gene (6 bases). CDR3 length equals 13 residues. V was cut by 0 bases and J by 12 bases, with 13 bases left in between. The germline CDR1 and CDR2 sequences are SGHNT and YENEEA. Full variable domain (missing parts from reference TRBV11-3 and TRBJ2-3): EAGVVQSPRYKIIEKKQPVAFWCNPISGHNTLYWYLQNLGQGPELLIRYENEEAVDDSQLPKDRFSAERLKGVDSTLKIQPAELGDSAVYLCASSLEGGTTQYFGPGTRLTVL.

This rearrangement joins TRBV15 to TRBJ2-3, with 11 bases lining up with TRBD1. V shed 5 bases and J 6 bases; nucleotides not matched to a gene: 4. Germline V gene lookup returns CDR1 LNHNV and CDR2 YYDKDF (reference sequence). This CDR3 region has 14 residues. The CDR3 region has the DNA TGTGCCACCAGCGCGGGACAGGGGGAGGATACGCAGTATTTT. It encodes CATSAGQGEDTQYF. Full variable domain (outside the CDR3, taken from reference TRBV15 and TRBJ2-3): DAMVIQNPRYQVTQFGKPVTLSCSQTLNHNVMYWYQQKSSQAPKLLFHYYDKDFNNEADTPDNFQSRRPNTSFCFLDIRSPGLGDTAMYLCATSAGQGEDTQYFGPGTRLTVL.

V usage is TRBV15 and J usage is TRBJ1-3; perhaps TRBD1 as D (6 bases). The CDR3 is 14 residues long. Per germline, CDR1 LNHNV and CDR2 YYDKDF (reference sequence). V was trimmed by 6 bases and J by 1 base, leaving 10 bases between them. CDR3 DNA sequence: TGTGCCACCAGACCTACAGGGTCTGGAAACACCATATATTTT. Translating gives CATRPTGSGNTIYF.

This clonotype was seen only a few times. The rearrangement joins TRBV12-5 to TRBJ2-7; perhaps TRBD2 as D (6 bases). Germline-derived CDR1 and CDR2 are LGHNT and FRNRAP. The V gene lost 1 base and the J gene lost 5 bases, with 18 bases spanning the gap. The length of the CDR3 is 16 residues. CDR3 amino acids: CASGLAGGDWGDEQYF. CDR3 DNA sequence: TGTGCTAGTGGTTTGGCAGGTGGGGACTGGGGGGACGAGCAGTACTTC.